Detailed here is one TCR beta chain. The clone's antigen remains unknown. No base qualities exist here, and no much larger clone lies one base off it. The data stem from a study of beta chain features in type 1 diabetes listed by TCRdb under 2018. Broadly, across the study: No differences in mean age, gender distribution, total cell number or subset yield were found between patients and healthy donors. The study compared the TCRB repertoires of sorted circulating CD4+ T cell subsets in recently diagnosed type 1 diabetes patients with those in matched healthy donors. Whereas all 30 or so donors provided naive and central memory subsets, regulatory and stem cell-like memory subsets were isolated from just 8 patients and roughly eight healthy donors. A total of roughly 99,000,000 sorted cells were examined across all samples, and the number of cells per subset was strongly correlated with RNA yield. Results the study describes overall, beyond this receptor: Because cDNA was sequenced instead of genomic DNA, highly expressing activated cells could be over-represented, though the groups showed no difference in activation or CD3 levels. PCR may preferentially amplify shorter templates, but because patient and control samples were amplified and corrected together, any resulting skew would affect both groups equally. Because the HLA sub-analyses included only small numbers of individuals, any influence of HLA type on TCRB rearrangement was left unresolved. In all four CD4+ subsets, TCRB CDR3 length was moderately but significantly shorter in type 1 diabetes patients. The naive, central memory and regulatory TCRB repertoires appeared to resemble one another more closely among patients than among healthy donors. Patients with type 1 diabetes made fewer insertions and deleted more nucleotides at VDJ recombination sites, implying thymic rearrangement abnormalities.

Reading from cysteine to phenylalanine, the CDR3 counts 14 amino acids. The DNA shown is the 42-base CDR3, in frame from base 1. CDR1 and CDR2, per the germline V gene, are SQVTM and ANQGSEA. Clipping removes 4 bases from V and 4 bases from J, with 7 as the unmatched junction base count. A single peripheral blood draw of roughly 0.11 L on average was collected from each donor into heparinised tubes. Naive, central memory, regulatory and stem cell-like memory CD4+ T cells were sorted on a BD FACSAria II using a panel including CD45RO, CCR7, CD25, CD127, CD95 and CD27. A purity above 95% was achieved for all sorted populations. Right away, PBMCs were isolated by Lymphoprep density gradient centrifugation and were stained directly, with no culture step. Samples were stained and sorted in pairs, with one healthy donor and one patient per experiment, so that batch effects were minimized. The entire isolated RNA was reverse transcribed using the High Capacity cDNA Reverse Transcription Kit, and thus expressed TCRB transcripts were sequenced. Deep immunoSEQ sequencing was performed on naive, central memory and regulatory T cell samples, with an average of roughly 3.6 million total reads per sample. Sorted cells were lysed in RLT buffer, and RNA was extracted using DNase-treated RNeasy Micro or Mini kits according to cell number. To prevent cross-contamination, each cell subset was processed individually, whereas patient and healthy donor samples were processed jointly. TCRB sequences were amplified from cDNA with the immunoSEQ multiplex PCR, producing 87-bp fragments spanning the CDR3 region. Sequencing of the amplicons was done on the Illumina HiSeq platform. For the original study's pipeline: PCR bias was corrected computationally using synthetic template baselines, and reads within Hamming distance 2 were collapsed, with unmergeable singletons discarded. Reads were aligned against IMGT so that V, D and J genes, CDR3 length and insertions or deletions at six rearrangement sites could be assigned. Within each subset, clonotype counts were normalized to sorted cell number, after which true diversity and Gini coefficients were computed with the tcR R package. Repertoire sharing was quantified using the overlap coefficient calculated on TCRB nucleotide sequences. As a proxy for the pre-selection repertoire, out-of-frame TCRB sequences from naive cells were analyzed. Drawn from immuneACCESS, this table holds only the in-frame rearrangements with V and J called that TCRdb kept. Clones are partly lost; checked studies trace under half to an unresolved V gene and leave the rest unexplained. For V, J and clone size, that table is used; D and trimming come from the DNA. For this sample there are a few hundred thousand clones; approximately 16% appear just once. 0.019% of the sample is held by the ten biggest clonotypes.

The receptor chain draws on TRBV29-1 and TRBJ1-5; TRBD1 agrees with 7 junctional bases. The sequenced sample was naive CD4+ T cells from blood. Reading the label with the study, this specimen's cell subset or site is: true naive CD4+ T cells. This TCR was recovered from a woman between 18 and 30 years old in good health. The sequence in DNA is TGCAGCGTTGCGGTTGGGACAGATAATCAGCCCCAGCATTTT. Translation gives CSVAVGTDNQPQHF.